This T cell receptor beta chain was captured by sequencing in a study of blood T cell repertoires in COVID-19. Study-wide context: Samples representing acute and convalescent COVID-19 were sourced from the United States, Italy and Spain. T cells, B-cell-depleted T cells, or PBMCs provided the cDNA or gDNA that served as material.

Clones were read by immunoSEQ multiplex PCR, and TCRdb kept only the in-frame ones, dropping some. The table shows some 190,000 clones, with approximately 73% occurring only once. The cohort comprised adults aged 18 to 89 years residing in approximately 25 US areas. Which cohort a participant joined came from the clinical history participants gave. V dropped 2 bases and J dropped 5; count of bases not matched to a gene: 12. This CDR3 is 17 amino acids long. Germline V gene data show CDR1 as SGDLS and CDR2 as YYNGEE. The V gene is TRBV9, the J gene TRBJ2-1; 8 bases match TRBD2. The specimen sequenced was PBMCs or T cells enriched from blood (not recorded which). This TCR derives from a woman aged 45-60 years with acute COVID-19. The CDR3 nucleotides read TGTGCCAGCAGCGTCAGGCATGGTAGCGGGGAGCACAATGAGCAGTTCTTC. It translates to CASSVRHGSGEHNEQFF. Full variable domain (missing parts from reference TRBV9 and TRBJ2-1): DSGVTQTPKHLITATGQRVTLRCSPRSGDLSVYWYQQSLDQGLQFLIQYYNGEERAKGNILERFSAQQFPDLHSELNLSSLELGDSALYFCASSVRHGSGEHNEQFFGPGTRLTVL.